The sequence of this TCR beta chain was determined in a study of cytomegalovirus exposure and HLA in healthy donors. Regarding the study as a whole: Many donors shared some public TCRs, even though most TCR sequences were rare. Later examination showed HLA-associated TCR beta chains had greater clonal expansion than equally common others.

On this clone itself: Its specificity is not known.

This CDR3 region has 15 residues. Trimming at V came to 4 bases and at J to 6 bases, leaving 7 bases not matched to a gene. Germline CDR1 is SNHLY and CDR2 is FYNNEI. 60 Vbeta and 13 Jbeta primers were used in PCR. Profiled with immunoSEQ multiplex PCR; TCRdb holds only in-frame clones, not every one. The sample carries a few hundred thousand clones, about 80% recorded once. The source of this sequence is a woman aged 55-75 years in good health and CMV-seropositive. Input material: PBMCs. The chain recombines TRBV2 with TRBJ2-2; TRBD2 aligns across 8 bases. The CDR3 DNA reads TGTGCCAGCAGTGCCGGGACTAGGTCACCCGGGGAGCTGTTTTTT. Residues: CASSAGTRSPGELFF.